The 9 T cell receptor beta chains given below trace back to one sample, sequenced in a study of control samples from healthy donors and cancer patients. TCRdb keeps only in-frame clones here, not all; method: immunoSEQ multiplex PCR. Among 150,000 to 200,000 clones listed, 91% were seen once. The sequenced sample consisted of blood. The receptors were sampled from a woman aged 30 to 39 in good health.

About this clone itself: Other DNA sequences of this sample code for an identical CDR3. The rearrangement uses TRBV5-1 and TRBJ2-7; possible D gene TRBD2, 6 bases. Germline loops: CDR1 SGHRS, CDR2 YFSETQ. V was cut by 0 bases and J by 4 bases, with 8 bases left in between. The length of the CDR3 is 13 residues. CDR3 sequence: CASSLVGGYEQYF. CDR3 sequence (DNA): TGCGCCAGCAGCTTGGTGGGGGGATACGAGCAGTACTTC.

The chain links TRBV5-6 to TRBJ2-1; TRBD1 is a possible D gene (5 bases). This CDR3 has 17 amino acids. Germline V gene sequence: CDR1 SGHDT, CDR2 YYEEEE. Trimming took off 4 bases at V and 0 bases at J, with 17 bases between the two ends. The CDR3 reads CASSGAWGASSYNEQFF. In nucleotides, the CDR3 is TGTGCCAGCAGCGGGGCGTGGGGCGCAAGCTCCTACAATGAGCAGTTCTTC.

The chain has TRBV25-1 and TRBJ1-6; D call uncertain. The CDR3 is made up of 16 amino acids. Per the germline V gene, CDR1 is MGHDK and CDR2 is SYGVNS. The V end lost 3 bases, the J end lost 7 bases, and 16 bases lay between the germline ends. The CDR3 loop reads CASSEGNLNWNSPLHF. The CDR3 DNA reads as TGTGCCAGCAGTGAGGGGAACCTGAATTGGAATTCACCCCTCCACTTT.

The gene calls are TRBV25-1 and TRBJ2-1; either TRBD1 or TRBD2 may supply D (5 bases each). Germline values: CDR1 MGHDK, CDR2 SYGVNS. Between the trimmed V and J ends, which lost 1 base and 4 bases, there was a span of 11 bases. The CDR3 length is 15 residues. The CDR3 nucleotides are TGTGCCAGCAGTGAATTGGGGGACGGATACAATGAGCAGTTCTTC. It specifies CASSELGDGYNEQFF.

J is TRBJ2-4 and V is TRBV6-2 or TRBV6-3; 14 nucleotides align to TRBD2. The CDR3 extends over 16 amino acids. Trimming removed 5 bases from V and 0 bases from J; junction bases left unmatched: 0. Germline CDR1 and CDR2: MNHEY and SVGEGT. The CDR3 here is CASSGTSGRAKNIQYF. CDR3 nucleotides: TGTGCCAGCAGTGGGACTAGCGGGAGAGCCAAAAACATTCAGTACTTC.

V is TRBV15 and J is TRBJ1-3; D unresolved. The germline V gene encodes CDR1 LNHNV and CDR2 YYDKDF (reference sequence). This CDR3 has 13 amino acids. The V end was cut by 0 bases, the J end by 3 bases, with 3 bases between. CDR3: CATSRDYGNTIYF. The CDR3 DNA sequence: TGTGCCACCAGCAGAGATTATGGAAACACCATATATTTT. The full variable domain, completed using reference TRBV15 and TRBJ1-3, is DAMVIQNPRYQVTQFGKPVTLSCSQTLNHNVMYWYQQKSSQAPKLLFHYYDKDFNNEADTPDNFQSRRPNTSFCFLDIRSPGLGDTAMYLCATSRDYGNTIYFGEGSWLTVV.

J is TRBJ1-5 and V is TRBV11-3; 7 positions agree with TRBD1. Per germline, CDR1 SGHNT and CDR2 YENEEA. With 6 bases clipped from V and 5 bases from J, the junction kept 7 bases outside the gene matches. The CDR3 spans 14 residues. CDR3 nucleotides: TGTGCCAGCAGGCCCCGGGACAGCTATCAGCCCCAGCATTTT. Encoded protein: CASRPRDSYQPQHF.

The genes are TRBV12-5 and TRBJ2-1; 9 nucleotides align to TRBD1. Germline-derived CDR1 and CDR2 are LGHNT and FRNRAP. V dropped 6 bases and J dropped 3; count of bases not matched to a gene: 3. CDR3 length: 14 residues. The CDR3 protein is CASGQGAIYNEQFF. The CDR3 DNA follows: TGTGCTAGTGGACAGGGGGCCATCTACAATGAGCAGTTCTTC.

The chain combines TRBV11-2 with TRBJ1-1, with 10 bases fitting TRBD1. The CDR3 runs to 15 residues. Trimming took 5 bases from V and 0 from J; bases not matched to a gene: 3. Germline CDR1 is SGHAT and CDR2 is FQNNGV. The CDR3 protein is CASSDRGQLNTEAFF. The CDR3 DNA follows: TGTGCCAGCAGCGACAGGGGGCAATTGAACACTGAAGCTTTCTTT. The entire variable domain, with the rest obtained from reference TRBV11-2 and TRBJ1-1, is as follows: EAGVAQSPRYKIIEKRQSVAFWCNPISGHATLYWYQQILGQGPKLLIQFQNNGVVDDSQLPKDRFSAERLKGVDSTLKIQPAKLEDSAVYLCASSDRGQLNTEAFFGQGTRLTVV.